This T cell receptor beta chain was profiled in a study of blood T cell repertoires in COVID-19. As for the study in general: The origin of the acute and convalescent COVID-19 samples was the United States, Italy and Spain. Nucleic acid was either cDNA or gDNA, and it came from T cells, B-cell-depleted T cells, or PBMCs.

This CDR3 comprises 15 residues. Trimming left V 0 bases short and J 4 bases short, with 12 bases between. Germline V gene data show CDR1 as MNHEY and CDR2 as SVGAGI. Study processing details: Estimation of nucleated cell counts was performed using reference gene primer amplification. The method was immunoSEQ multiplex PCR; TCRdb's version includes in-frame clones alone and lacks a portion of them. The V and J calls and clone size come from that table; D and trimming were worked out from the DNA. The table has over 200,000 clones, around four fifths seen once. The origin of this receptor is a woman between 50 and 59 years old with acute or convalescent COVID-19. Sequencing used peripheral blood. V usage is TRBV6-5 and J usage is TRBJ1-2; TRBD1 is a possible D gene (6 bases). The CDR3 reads CASSYSKGGSYGYTF. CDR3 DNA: TGTGCCAGCAGTTACTCGAAGGGGGGGAGCTATGGCTACACCTTC.